A selection of T cell receptor beta chains follows, all from one sample in a study of T cells in Graves' hyperthyroidism and ophthalmopathy. TCRdb used MiXCR to reprocess the multiplex PCR reads, holding one entry per CDR3 protein. Of under 800,000 distinct CDR3 sequences listed, around 15% are singletons. The material sequenced was blood. The source is a woman aged 18-29 years with Graves' hyperthyroidism. The CDR3 runs from the conserved cysteine through the conserved F or W. D genes are given only for firm matches. Only some rows state a clone size, as once, few, many or a class for expanded clones.

d_call j_call clone_size v_call cdr3_aa cdr3_nt
TRBD2 TRBJ2-1 many TRBV30 CAWSGLAGNEQFF TGTGCCTGGAGTGGTTTAGCGGGCAATGAGCAGTTCTTC
. TRBJ2-7 many TRBV7-2 CASSFRVRHEQYF TGTGCCAGCAGCTTCCGGGTCCGCCACGAGCAGTACTTC
TRBD2 TRBJ2-1 many TRBV5-6 CASSLVVLAGGPWEQFF TGTGCCAGCAGCTTGGTAGTACTAGCGGGAGGGCCGTGGGAGCAGTTCTTC
TRBD2 TRBJ2-3 many TRBV20-1 CSAHLWTSGRGGGDTQYF TGCAGTGCTCACCTTTGGACTAGCGGGAGAGGAGGGGGAGATACGCAGTATTTT
TRBD2 TRBJ2-7 many TRBV7-2 CASSLPRSGGTGYEQYF TGTGCCAGCAGCTTGCCTCGTAGCGGGGGGACAGGATACGAGCAGTACTTC
TRBD2 TRBJ2-7 few TRBV20-1 CSARIAGGPREQYF TGCAGTGCACGCATAGCGGGAGGGCCGAGGGAGCAGTACTTC
TRBD2 TRBJ2-7 . TRBV20-1 CSARPTSWAYEQYF TGCAGTGCTAGACCGACTAGCTGGGCCTACGAGCAGTACTTC
TRBD2 TRBJ2-7 few TRBV6-1 CASALAGTSYEQYF TGTGCCAGCGCCTTAGCGGGGACCTCCTACGAGCAGTACTTC
. TRBJ1-3 . TRBV27 CASSLRSIGNTIYF TGTGCCAGCAGTTTACGATCAATAGGAAACACCATATATTTT
. TRBJ1-4 few TRBV7-7 CASSLGSNRRNEKLFF TGTGCTAGCAGCTTAGGTTCCAACCGCCGTAATGAAAAACTGTTTTTT
TRBD2 TRBJ2-1 many TRBV29-1 CSGWTSGDNEQFF TGCAGCGGATGGACTAGCGGAGACAATGAGCAGTTCTTC
. TRBJ2-1 many TRBV18 CASGGEGNEQFF TGTGCCAGCGGAGGTGAGGGGAATGAGCAGTTCTTC
. TRBJ1-5 . TRBV29-1 CSVEVRGVQPQHF TGCAGCGTTGAAGTCAGGGGAGTTCAGCCCCAGCATTTT
. TRBJ2-5 many TRBV2 CASSDIGAQETQYF TGTGCCAGCAGCGATATCGGGGCCCAAGAGACCCAGTACTTC
. TRBJ2-7 . TRBV29-1 CSVEDYSEGGSYEQYF TGCAGCGTTGAAGATTATTCTGAGGGGGGGTCCTACGAGCAGTACTTC
TRBD1 TRBJ1-5 . TRBV30 CAWSVRGGHQPQHF TGTGCCTGGAGTGTGAGAGGGGGCCATCAGCCCCAGCATTTT